This T cell receptor (beta chain) is from a study of T cells in Graves' hyperthyroidism and ophthalmopathy. Study results and limitations: Ophthalmopathy was identified by the model a median around 5.9 months ahead of onset. Most thyroid clonotypes that were expanded above 0.001 also turned up in blood.

V shed 10 bases and J shed 0 bases, with 19 bases lying between them. Germline CDR1 and CDR2: ENHRY and SYGVKD. The CDR3 length is 15 residues. Amplification of TCR beta CDR3 regions was performed using RNA transcripts as template. Researchers ran a first-round RT-PCR on the TCR CDR3 using the HTBI primer set. TCRdb used MiXCR to reprocess the multiplex PCR reads, holding one entry per CDR3 protein. There are around 250,000 distinct CDR3 sequences in the sample; roughly 15% occur only once, and around 30% lies in the top ten. About this clonotype: The antigen remains unidentified.

Sequenced sample: blood. The clonotype comes from a woman between 18 and 29 years old with Graves' ophthalmopathy. The chain employs TRBV10-3 and TRBJ2-7; D is uncertain. Written as DNA, the CDR3 is TGTGCCACCACCCCACTGCCCTCAAACTCCTACGAGCAGTACTTC. Amino acid sequence: CATTPLPSNSYEQYF.